This entry describes one T cell receptor (beta chain). The table came from immunoSEQ multiplex PCR; TCRdb's copy has only in-frame clones and leaves some out. The sample contains around 300,000 clones, approximately 88% of which appear only once. The data derive from a study of blood T cell repertoires in COVID-19. On the study more broadly: Specimens from acute and convalescent COVID-19 originated in the United States, Italy and Spain. PBMCs, B-cell-depleted T cells, or T cells were the source of the cDNA or gDNA that made up the material.

Grouping used clinical history reported by participants in a survey and questionnaire. Donors in Cohort 3 who had recovered were those with two negative PCRs, healthcare professional clearance, or resolution of their symptoms. This TCR derives from a man aged 25-40 years who had recovered from COVID-19. The sequencing sample was made of PBMCs or T cells enriched from blood (not recorded which).

DNA for the CDR3: TGTGCCAGCTCACGCAGGACAGGGCAAGAGACCCAGTACTTC. It yields the protein CASSRRTGQETQYF. The genes are TRBV18 and TRBJ2-5, with TRBD1 matching over 8 bases. Germline-derived CDR1 and CDR2 are KGHSH and LQKENI. This CDR3 has 14 residues. V gave up 4 bases and J gave up 2 bases; unmatched junction bases: 3.